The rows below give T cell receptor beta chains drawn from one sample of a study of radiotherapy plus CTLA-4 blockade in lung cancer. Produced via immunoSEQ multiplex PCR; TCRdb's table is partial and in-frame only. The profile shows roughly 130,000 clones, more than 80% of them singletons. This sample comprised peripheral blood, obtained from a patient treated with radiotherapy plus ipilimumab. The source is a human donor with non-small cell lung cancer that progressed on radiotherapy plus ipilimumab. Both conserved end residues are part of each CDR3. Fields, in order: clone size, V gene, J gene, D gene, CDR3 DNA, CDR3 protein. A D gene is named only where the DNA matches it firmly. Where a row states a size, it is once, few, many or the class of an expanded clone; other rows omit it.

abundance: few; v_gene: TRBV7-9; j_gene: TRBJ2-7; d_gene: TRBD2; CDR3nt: TGTGCCAGCAGCCCGTTGGCGGGAGGAAACGAGCAGTACTTC; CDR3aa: CASSPLAGGNEQYF
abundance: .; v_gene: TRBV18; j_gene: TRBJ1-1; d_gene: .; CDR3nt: TGTGCCAGCTCTGGCAGGGGAGGGAACACTGAAGCTTTCTTT; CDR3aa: CASSGRGGNTEAFF
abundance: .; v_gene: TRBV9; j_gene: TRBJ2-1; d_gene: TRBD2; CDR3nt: TGTGCCAGCAGCGTAGAGACTAGCAACAATGAGCAGTTCTTC; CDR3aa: CASSVETSNNEQFF
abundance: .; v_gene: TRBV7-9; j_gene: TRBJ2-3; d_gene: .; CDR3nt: TGTGCCAGCAGCTCCGTATGGGGCACAGATACGCAGTATTTT; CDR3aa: CASSSVWGTDTQYF
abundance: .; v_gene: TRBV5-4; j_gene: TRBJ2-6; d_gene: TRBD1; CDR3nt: TGTGCCAGCAGCTTGCAGGGGGAGGCCAACGTCCTGACTTTC; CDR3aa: CASSLQGEANVLTF
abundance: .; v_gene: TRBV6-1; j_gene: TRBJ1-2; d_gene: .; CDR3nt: TGTGCCAGCAGTCAGGACAATACTAACTATGGCTACACCTTC; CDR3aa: CASSQDNTNYGYTF
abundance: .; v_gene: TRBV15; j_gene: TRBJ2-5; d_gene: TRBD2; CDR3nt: TGTGCCACCAGCAGAGATCTGGCTAGCGGGAGTGGTGAGACCCAGTACTTC; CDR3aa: CATSRDLASGSGETQYF
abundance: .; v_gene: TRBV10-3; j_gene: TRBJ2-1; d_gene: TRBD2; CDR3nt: TGTGCCATCGGGACCTCTAGCGGGAGTGGCGAGCAGTTCTTC; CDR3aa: CAIGTSSGSGEQFF
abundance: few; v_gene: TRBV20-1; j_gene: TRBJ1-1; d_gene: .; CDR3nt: TGCAGTGCTAGAGATTTGGAAGCTTTCTTT; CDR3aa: CSARDLEAFF
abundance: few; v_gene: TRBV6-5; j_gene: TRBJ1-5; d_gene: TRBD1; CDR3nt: TGTGCCAGCAGCGGGACAGGGAATCAGCCCCAGCATTTT; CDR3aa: CASSGTGNQPQHF
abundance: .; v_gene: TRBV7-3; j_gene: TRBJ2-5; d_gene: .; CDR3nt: TGTGCCAGCAGCTTTGGGGGTCGGGAGACCCAGTACTTC; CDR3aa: CASSFGGRETQYF
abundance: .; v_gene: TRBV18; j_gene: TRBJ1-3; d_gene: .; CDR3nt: TGTGCCAGCTCACCTCGAGACGCAGGGGCTGGAAACACCATATATTTT; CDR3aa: CASSPRDAGAGNTIYF
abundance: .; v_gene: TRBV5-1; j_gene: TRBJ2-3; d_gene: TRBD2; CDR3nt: TGCGCCAGCAGCTTGGGACTAGCGGCTAGCACAGATACGCAGTATTTT; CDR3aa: CASSLGLAASTDTQYF
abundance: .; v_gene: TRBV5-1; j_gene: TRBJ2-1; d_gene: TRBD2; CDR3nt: TGCGCCAGCAGCAAGGAGCTAGCGGGGTACAATGAGCAGTTCTTC; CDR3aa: CASSKELAGYNEQFF
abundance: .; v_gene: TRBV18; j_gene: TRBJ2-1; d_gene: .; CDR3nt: TGTGCCAGCTCACCATGGGCAGCCTCCAATGAGCAGTTCTTC; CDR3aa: CASSPWAASNEQFF
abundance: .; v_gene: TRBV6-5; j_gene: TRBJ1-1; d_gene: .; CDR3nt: TGTGCCAGCAGTCCTCCCGACAACGCACCTGAAGCTTTCTTT; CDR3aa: CASSPPDNAPEAFF
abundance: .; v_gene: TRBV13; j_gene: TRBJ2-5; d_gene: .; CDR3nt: TGTGCCAGCAGCTTACCCGGGGAAGAGACCCAGTACTTC; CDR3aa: CASSLPGEETQYF
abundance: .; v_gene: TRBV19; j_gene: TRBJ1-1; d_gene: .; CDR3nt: TGTGCCATCAGTACACGTGGGAACACTGAAGCTTTCTTT; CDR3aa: CAISTRGNTEAFF
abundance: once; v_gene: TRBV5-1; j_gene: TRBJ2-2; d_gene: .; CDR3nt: TGCGCCAGCAGCTTTTACAGACAGTCCACCGGGGAGCTGTTTTTT; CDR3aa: CASSFYRQSTGELFF
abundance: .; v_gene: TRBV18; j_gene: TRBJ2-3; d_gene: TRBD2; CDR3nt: TGTGCCAGCTCCAGGACTAGCGGGAGGGATACGCAGTATTTT; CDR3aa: CASSRTSGRDTQYF
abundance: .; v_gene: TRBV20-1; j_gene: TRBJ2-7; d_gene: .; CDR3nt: TGCAGTGCTCGGCAGGGGCGTGAGCAGTACTTC; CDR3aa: CSARQGREQYF
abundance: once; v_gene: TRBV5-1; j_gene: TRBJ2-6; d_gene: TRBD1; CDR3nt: TGCGCCAGCAGCTACGGACAGGGGAGCTCTGGGGCCAACGTCCTGACTTTC; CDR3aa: CASSYGQGSSGANVLTF
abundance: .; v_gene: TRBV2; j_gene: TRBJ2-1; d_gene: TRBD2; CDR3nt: TGTGCCAGCAGCCAATATAGCGGGAAGGGGTCCTACAATGAGCAGTTCTTC; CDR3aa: CASSQYSGKGSYNEQFF
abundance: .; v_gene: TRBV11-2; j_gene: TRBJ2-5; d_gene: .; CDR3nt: TGTGCCAGCAGCCTCGCCGGGGTAGCGAAGAAAAAAGAGACCCAGTACTTC; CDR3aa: CASSLAGVAKKKETQYF
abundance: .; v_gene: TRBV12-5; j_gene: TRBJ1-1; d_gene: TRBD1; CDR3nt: TGTGCTAGTGGTTTGGAAACAGGGGGTACTGAAGCTTTCTTT; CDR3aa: CASGLETGGTEAFF
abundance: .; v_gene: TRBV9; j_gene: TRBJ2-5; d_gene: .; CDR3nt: TGTGCCAGCAGCTCGACACAGGGGCTAGCGATAGAGACCCAGTACTTC; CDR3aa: CASSSTQGLAIETQYF
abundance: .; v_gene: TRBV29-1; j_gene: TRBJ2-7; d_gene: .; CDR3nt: TGCAGCGTTGGGTCGGACAGAAGAGAGCAGTACTTC; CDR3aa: CSVGSDRREQYF
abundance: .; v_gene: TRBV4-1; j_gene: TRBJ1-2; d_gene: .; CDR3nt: TGCGCCAGCAGCCAAGAACCGAGCTATGGCTACACCTTC; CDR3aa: CASSQEPSYGYTF
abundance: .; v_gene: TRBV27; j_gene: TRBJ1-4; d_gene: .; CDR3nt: TGTGCCAGCAGTAGCCTAACAAAACCTTGGGGTGAAAAACTGTTTTTT; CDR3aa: CASSSLTKPWGEKLFF
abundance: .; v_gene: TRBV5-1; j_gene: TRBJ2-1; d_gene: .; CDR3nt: TGCGCCAGCAGCTTGGCAGTCATGGACAATGAGCAGTTCTTC; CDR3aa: CASSLAVMDNEQFF
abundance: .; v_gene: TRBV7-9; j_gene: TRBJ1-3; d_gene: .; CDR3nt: TGTGCCAGCAGCTTAGGGGGACTTGGAAACACCATATATTTT; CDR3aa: CASSLGGLGNTIYF
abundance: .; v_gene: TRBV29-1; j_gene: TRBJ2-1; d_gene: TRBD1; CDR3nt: TGCAGCGTAAGGGACAGGGGGTCCTACAATGAGCAGTTCTTC; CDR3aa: CSVRDRGSYNEQFF
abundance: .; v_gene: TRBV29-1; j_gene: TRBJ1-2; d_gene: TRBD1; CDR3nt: TGCAGCGTTCCCGGGACAGGGGGGAACTATGGCTACACCTTC; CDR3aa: CSVPGTGGNYGYTF
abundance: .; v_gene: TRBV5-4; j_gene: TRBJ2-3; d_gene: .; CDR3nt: TGTGCCAGCAGCGGTGCTCTCCGGCCAGATACGCAGTATTTT; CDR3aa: CASSGALRPDTQYF
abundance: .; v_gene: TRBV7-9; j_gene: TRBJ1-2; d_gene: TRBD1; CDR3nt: TGTGCCAGCAGCTTGGACAGGGACTATGGCTACACCTTC; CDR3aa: CASSLDRDYGYTF
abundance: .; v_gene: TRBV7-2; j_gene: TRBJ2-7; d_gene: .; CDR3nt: TGTGCCAGCAGCTTAGTGGCGGGGAGCTCCTACGAGCAGTACTTC; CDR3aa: CASSLVAGSSYEQYF
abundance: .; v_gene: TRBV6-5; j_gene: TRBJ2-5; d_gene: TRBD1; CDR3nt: TGTGCCAGCCGGACAGGGCAAGAGACCCAGTACTTC; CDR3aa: CASRTGQETQYF
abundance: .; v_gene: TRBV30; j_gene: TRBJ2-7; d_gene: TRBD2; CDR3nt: TGTGCCTGGAGCCGGGAGGGCCGGTACGAGCAGTACTTC; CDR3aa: CAWSREGRYEQYF
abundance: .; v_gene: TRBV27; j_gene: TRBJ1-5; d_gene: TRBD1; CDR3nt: TGTGCCAGCAGTTTAAGCCCCGCCAGGGGGAGCAATCAGCCCCAGCATTTT; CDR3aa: CASSLSPARGSNQPQHF
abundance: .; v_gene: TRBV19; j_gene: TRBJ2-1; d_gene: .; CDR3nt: TGTGCCAGTCAAAACTGGCGGAACAATGAGCAGTTCTTC; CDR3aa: CASQNWRNNEQFF
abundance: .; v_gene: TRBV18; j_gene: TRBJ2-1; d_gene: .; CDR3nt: TGTGCCAGCTCACCTCCTTTCAGGGACCCCTACAATGAGCAGTTCTTC; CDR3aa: CASSPPFRDPYNEQFF
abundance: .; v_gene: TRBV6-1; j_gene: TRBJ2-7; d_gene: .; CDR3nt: TGTGCCAGCAGGAGGGCGGGGCAGGTGGTCGAGCAGTACTTC; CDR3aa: CASRRAGQVVEQYF
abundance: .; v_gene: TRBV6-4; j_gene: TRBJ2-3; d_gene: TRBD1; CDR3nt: TGTGCAACCAAGGACAGGGCTGGAGATACGCAGTATTTT; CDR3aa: CATKDRAGDTQYF
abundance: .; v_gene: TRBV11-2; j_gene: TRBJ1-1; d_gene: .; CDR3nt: TGTGCCAGCAGCTTAGATGCGACAGGTTTGAACACTGAAGCTTTCTTT; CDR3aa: CASSLDATGLNTEAFF
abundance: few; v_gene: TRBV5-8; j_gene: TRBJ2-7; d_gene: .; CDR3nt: TGTGCCAGCAGCTTGGAGGCCCTTAGACGCCACTTC; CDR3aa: CASSLEALRRHF
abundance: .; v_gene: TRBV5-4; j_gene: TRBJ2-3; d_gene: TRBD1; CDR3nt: TGTGCCAGCAGCTTGGTGGGACAGGGGGTAGATACGCAGTATTTT; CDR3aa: CASSLVGQGVDTQYF
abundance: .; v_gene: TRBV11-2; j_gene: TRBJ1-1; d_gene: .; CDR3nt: TGTGCCAGCAGCTTTCAGGAGAACACTGAAGCTTTCTTT; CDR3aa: CASSFQENTEAFF
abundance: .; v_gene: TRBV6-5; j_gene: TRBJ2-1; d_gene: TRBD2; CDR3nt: TGTGCCAGCAGTTACCCAGGACTAGCCGCAAATGAGCAGTTCTTC; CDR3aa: CASSYPGLAANEQFF
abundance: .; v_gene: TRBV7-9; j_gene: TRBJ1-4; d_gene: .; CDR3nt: TGTGCCAGCAGCCCGGGGGCAACTAATGAAAAACTGTTTTTT; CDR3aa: CASSPGATNEKLFF